The T cell receptor beta chain under discussion was sequenced for a study of cytomegalovirus exposure and HLA in healthy donors. General study results and limits: CMV serostatus alone was available as immune exposure information. Generally TCR sequences proved uncommon, though certain public TCRs appeared in numerous donors. An analysis was carried out later, and it reportedly showed fewer N-insertions in an Asian-associated ancestry cluster than the roughly 700-donor mean.

The J segment lost 8 bases and the V segment lost 2 bases, leaving 14 bases of the junction unmatched. The germline gives CDR1 KGHSH, CDR2 LQKENI. The CDR3 totals 18 residues. Primers included in the PCR were 60 Vbeta and 13 Jbeta primers. TCRdb's copy holds only in-frame clones and misses some; the assay was immunoSEQ multiplex PCR. The repertoire has over 200,000 clones, roughly 90% of them found once; the top ten carry 0.9% to 1.1%. Details on this clone: The antigen remains unidentified.

This clonotype was sampled from a woman between 18 and 30 years old in good health and CMV-seronegative. This chain joins TRBV18 and TRBJ2-1; 11 bases agree with TRBD1. The sample comprised PBMCs. The CDR3 DNA reads as TGTGCCAGCTCACCAAAAGTAGGAGGGACAGGGGGTTTGTATGAGCAGTTCTTC. It yields the protein CASSPKVGGTGGLYEQFF.